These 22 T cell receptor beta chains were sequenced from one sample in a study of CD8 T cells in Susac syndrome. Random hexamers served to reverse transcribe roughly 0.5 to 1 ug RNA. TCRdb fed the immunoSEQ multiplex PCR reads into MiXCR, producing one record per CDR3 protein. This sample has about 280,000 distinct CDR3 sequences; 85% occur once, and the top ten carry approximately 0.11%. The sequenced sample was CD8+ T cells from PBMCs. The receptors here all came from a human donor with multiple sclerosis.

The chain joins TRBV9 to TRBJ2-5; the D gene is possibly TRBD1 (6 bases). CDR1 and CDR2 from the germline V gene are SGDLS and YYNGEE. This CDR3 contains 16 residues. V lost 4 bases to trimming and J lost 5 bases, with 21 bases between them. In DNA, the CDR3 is TGTGCCAGCAGCAGTGGCACGGCTGGACAGCGGGAGACCCAGTACTTC. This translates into CASSSGTAGQRETQYF.

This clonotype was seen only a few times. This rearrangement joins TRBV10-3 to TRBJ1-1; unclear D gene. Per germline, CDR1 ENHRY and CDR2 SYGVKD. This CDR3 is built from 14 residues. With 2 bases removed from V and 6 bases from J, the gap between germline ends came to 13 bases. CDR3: CAISEVAQLAEAFF. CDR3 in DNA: TGTGCCATCAGTGAGGTTGCCCAACTTGCTGAAGCTTTCTTT.

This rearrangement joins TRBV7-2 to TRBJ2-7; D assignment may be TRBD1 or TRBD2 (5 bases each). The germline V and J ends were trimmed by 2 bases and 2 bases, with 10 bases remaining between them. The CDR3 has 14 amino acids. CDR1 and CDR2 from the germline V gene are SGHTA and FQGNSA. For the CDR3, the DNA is TGTGCCAGCAGCTTAATCCCGGGGCCCTACGAGCAGTACTTC. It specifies CASSLIPGPYEQYF.

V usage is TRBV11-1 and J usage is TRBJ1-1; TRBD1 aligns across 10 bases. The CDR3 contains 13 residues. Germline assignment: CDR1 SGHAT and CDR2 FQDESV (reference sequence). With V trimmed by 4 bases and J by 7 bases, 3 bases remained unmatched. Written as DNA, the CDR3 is TGTGCCAGCAGCTATGGACAGGGGGTTGAAGCTTTCTTT. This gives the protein CASSYGQGVEAFF.

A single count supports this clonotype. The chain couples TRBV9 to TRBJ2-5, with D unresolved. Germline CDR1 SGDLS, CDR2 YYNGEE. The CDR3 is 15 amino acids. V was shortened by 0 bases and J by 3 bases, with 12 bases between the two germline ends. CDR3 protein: CASSVESVREETQYF. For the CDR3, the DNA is TGTGCCAGCAGCGTAGAGTCTGTGAGAGAAGAGACCCAGTACTTC. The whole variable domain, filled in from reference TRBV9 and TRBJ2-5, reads DSGVTQTPKHLITATGQRVTLRCSPRSGDLSVYWYQQSLDQGLQFLIQYYNGEERAKGNILERFSAQQFPDLHSELNLSSLELGDSALYFCASSVESVREETQYFGPGTRLLVL.

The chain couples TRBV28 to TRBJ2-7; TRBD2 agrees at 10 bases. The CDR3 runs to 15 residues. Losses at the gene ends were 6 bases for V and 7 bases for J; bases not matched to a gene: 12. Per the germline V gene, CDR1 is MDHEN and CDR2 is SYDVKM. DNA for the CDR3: TGTGCCAGCAGCCCCTGGGAGCGGGAGGGTTGGGAGCAGTACTTC. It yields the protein CASSPWEREGWEQYF.

The CDR3 loop reads CAISAPGVNQPQHF. Written as DNA, the CDR3 is TGTGCCATCAGCGCTCCAGGCGTCAATCAGCCCCAGCATTTT. The chain carries TRBV10-3 and TRBJ1-5; D ambiguous. CDR1 is ENHRY, CDR2 SYGVKD, per germline. The CDR3 sequence is 14 residues long. Trimming took off 6 bases at V and 3 bases at J, with 12 bases between the two ends.

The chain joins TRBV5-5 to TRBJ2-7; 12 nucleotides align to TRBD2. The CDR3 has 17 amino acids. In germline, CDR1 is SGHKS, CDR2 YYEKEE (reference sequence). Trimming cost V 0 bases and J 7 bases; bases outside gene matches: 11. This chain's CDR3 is CASSLVGWASGRVEQYF. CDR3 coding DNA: TGTGCCAGCAGCTTGGTGGGATGGGCTAGCGGGAGGGTGGAGCAGTACTTC. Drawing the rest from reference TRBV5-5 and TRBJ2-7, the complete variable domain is DAGVTQSPTHLIKTRGQQVTLRCSPISGHKSVSWYQQVLGQGPQFIFQYYEKEERGRGNFPDRFSARQFPNYSSELNVNALLLGDSALYLCASSLVGWASGRVEQYFGPGTRLTVT.

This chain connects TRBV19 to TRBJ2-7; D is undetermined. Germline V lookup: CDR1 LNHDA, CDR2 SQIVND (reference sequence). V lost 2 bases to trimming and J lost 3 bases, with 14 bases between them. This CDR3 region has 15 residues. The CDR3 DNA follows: TGTGCCAGTAGTATAATCCCAGGTTCCCTCTACGAGCAGTACTTC. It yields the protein CASSIIPGSLYEQYF.

The CDR3 reads CASSVAGLREQYF. For the CDR3, the DNA is TGTGCCAGCAGTGTGGCGGGACTTCGGGAGCAGTACTTC. The chain uses TRBV6-1 and TRBJ2-7; D possibly corresponds to TRBD2 (6 bases). This CDR3 contains 13 residues. V shed 4 bases and J shed 7 bases, with 14 bases lying between them. Looked up from germline, CDR1 is MNHNS and CDR2 is SASEGT.

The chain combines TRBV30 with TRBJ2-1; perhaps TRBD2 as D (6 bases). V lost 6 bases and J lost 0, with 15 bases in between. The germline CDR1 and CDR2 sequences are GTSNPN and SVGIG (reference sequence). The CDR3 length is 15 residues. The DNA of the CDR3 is TGTGCCTGCGCTCTCGACGGGAGCTCCTACAATGAGCAGTTCTTC. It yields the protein CACALDGSSYNEQFF.

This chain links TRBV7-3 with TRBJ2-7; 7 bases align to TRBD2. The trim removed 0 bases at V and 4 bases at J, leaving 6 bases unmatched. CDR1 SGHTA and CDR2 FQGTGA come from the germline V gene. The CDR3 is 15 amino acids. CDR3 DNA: TGTGCCAGCAGCTTAACTGGGAGGGGCGGATACGAGCAGTACTTC. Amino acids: CASSLTGRGGYEQYF.

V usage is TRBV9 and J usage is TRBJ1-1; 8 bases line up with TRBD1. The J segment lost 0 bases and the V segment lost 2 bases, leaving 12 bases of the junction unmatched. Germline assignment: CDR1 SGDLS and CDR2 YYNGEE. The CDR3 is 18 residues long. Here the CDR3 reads CASSVGTGGSVMNTEAFF. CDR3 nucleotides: TGTGCCAGCAGCGTGGGGACAGGCGGGAGTGTTATGAACACTGAAGCTTTCTTT.

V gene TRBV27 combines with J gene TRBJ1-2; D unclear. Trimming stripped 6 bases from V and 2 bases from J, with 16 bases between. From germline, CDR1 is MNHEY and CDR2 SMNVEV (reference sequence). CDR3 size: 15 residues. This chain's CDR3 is CASRMSGRANYGYTF. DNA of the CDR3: TGTGCCAGCAGAATGTCTGGGCGGGCAAACTATGGCTACACCTTC.

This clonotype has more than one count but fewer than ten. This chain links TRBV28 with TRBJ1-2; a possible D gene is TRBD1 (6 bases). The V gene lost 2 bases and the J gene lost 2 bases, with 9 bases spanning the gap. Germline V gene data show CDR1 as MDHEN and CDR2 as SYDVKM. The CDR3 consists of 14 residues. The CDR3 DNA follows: TGTGCCAGCAGTTTACCCACAGGGAACTATGGCTACACCTTC. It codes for CASSLPTGNYGYTF.

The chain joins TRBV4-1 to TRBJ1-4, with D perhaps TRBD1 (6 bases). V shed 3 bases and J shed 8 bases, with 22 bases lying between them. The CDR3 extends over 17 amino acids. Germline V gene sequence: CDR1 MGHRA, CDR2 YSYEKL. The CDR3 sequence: CASSHGGGRVGWEKLFF. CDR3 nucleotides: TGCGCCAGCAGCCATGGGGGGGGCAGGGTTGGGTGGGAAAAACTGTTTTTT.

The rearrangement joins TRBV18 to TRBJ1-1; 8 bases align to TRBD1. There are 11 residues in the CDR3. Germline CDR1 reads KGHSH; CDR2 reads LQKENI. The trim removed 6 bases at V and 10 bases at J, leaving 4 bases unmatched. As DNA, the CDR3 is TGTGCCAGCTCGACAGGGGAGGGAGCTTTCTTT. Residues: CASSTGEGAFF. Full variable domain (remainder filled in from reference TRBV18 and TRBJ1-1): NAGVMQNPRHLVRRRGQEARLRCSPMKGHSHVYWYRQLPEEGLKFMVYLQKENIIDESGMPKERFSAEFPKEGPSILRIQQVVRGDSAAYFCASSTGEGAFFGQGTRLTVV.

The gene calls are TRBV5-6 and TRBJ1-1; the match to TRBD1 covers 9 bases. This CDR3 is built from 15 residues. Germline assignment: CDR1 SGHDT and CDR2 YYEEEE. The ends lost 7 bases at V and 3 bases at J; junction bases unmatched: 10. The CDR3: CASGDRGSLYTEAFF. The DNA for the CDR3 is TGTGCCAGCGGCGACAGGGGGTCGCTGTACACTGAAGCTTTCTTT.

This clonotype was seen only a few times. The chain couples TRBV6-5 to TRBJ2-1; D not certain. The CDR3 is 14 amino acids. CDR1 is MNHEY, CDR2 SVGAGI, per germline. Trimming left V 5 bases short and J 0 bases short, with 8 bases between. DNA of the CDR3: TGTGCCAGCAGTCTACTGAGCTCCTACAATGAGCAGTTCTTC. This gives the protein CASSLLSSYNEQFF.

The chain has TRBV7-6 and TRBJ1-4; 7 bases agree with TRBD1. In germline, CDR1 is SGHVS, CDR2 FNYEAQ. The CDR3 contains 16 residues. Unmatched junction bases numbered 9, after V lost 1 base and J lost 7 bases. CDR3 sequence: CASSLGHRGSSEKLFF. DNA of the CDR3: TGTGCCAGCAGCTTAGGGCACAGGGGATCGAGTGAAAAACTGTTTTTT. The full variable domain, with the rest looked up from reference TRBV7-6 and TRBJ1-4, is GAGVSQSPRYKVTKRGQDVALRCDPISGHVSLYWYRQALGQGPEFLTYFNYEAQQDKSGLPNDRFSAERPEGSISTLTIQRTEQRDSAMYRCASSLGHRGSSEKLFFGSGTQLSVL.

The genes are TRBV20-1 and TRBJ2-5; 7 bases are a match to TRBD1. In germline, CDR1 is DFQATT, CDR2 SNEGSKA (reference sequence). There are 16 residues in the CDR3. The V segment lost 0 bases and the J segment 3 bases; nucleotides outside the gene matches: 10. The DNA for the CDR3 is TGCAGTGCTAGAGATTTTGGAGATGGGACAGAAGAGACCCAGTACTTC. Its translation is CSARDFGDGTEETQYF.

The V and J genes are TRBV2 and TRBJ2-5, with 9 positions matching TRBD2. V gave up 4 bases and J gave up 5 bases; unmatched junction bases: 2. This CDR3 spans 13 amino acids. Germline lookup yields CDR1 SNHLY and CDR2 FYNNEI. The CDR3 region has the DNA TGTGCCAGCAGTGCGGCGGGAGGGGAGACCCAGTACTTC. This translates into CASSAAGGETQYF.